These 4 T cell receptor beta chains share one sample of origin, sequenced in a study of control samples from healthy donors and cancer patients. Here immunoSEQ multiplex PCR was the method, and the copy in TCRdb shows in-frame clones only, minus some. This repertoire shows 120,000 or so clones, more than 75% found once; its top ten account for 2.5% to 3.5%. Sequenced material: blood. The receptors were sampled from a man in his sixties in good health.

This chain connects TRBV18 to TRBJ1-2, with D uncertain. The CDR3 extends over 14 amino acids. Trimming shortened V by 1 base and J by 0 bases, and 6 bases separated the two germline ends. Germline V gene sequence: CDR1 KGHSH, CDR2 LQKENI. CDR3 DNA: TGTGCCAGCTCACCACTAGAGACTAACTATGGCTACACCTTC. Translating it yields CASSPLETNYGYTF.

The V gene is TRBV21-1, the J gene TRBJ2-5; no check of the table's D call, TRBD2, against the DNA was made. TRBV21-1 is deemed a pseudogene. This CDR3 has 17 amino acids. The CDR3 DNA reads TGTGCCAGCAGTGAAAAAGTTGCAGGGAGGGACCCTGAGACCCAGTACTTC. Translation: CASSEKVAGRDPETQYF.

This clone has just a few counts. The rearrangement links TRBV7-2 to TRBJ1-1, with D perhaps TRBD1 (5 bases). Germline V gene lookup returns CDR1 SGHTA and CDR2 FQGNSA. The length of the CDR3 is 15 residues. V was shortened by 5 bases and J by 11 bases, with 24 bases between the two germline ends. The CDR3 spells CASSPTPGGVVRAFF. Written as DNA, the CDR3 is TGTGCCAGCAGCCCCACGCCGGGGGGAGTGGTTCGGGCTTTCTTT. Combining the CDR3 with reference TRBV7-2 and TRBJ1-1 gives the whole variable domain GAGVSQSPSNKVTEKGKDVELRCDPISGHTALYWYRQSLGQGLEFLIYFQGNSAPDKSGLPSDRFSAERTGGSVSTLTIQRTQQEDSAVYLCASSPTPGGVVRAFFGQGTRLTVV.

This clone was observed a handful of times. The rearrangement joins TRBV3-1 (or the pseudogene TRBV3-2) to TRBJ1-1, with D possibly being TRBD1 (5 bases). V gave up 5 bases and J gave up 4 bases, with 11 bases separating them. The germline CDR1 and CDR2 sequences are LGHDT and YNNKEL (reference sequence). CDR3 length equals 13 residues. CDR3 protein: CASSSEGVTEAFF. The DNA for the CDR3 is TGTGCCAGCAGCTCTGAAGGGGTCACTGAAGCTTTCTTT.